This T cell receptor beta chain emerged from a study of cytomegalovirus exposure and HLA in healthy donors. The primer mix had 60 Vbeta and 13 Jbeta primers. The assay was immunoSEQ multiplex PCR, and TCRdb's table has in-frame clones only and misses some. Among approximately 160,000 clones listed, approximately 80% were seen once. The sequence came from a woman aged 18-29 years in good health and CMV-seronegative. The specimen sequenced was PBMCs.

This CDR3 is CASSYNGQKANYGYTF. CDR3 bases: TGTGCCAGCAGTTACAATGGACAGAAAGCTAACTATGGCTACACCTTC. V and J are TRBV6-5 and TRBJ1-2; D might be TRBD1 (6 bases). Trimming stripped 2 bases from V and 0 bases from J, with 13 bases between. The germline V gene encodes CDR1 MNHEY and CDR2 SVGAGI. The CDR3 has 16 residues.